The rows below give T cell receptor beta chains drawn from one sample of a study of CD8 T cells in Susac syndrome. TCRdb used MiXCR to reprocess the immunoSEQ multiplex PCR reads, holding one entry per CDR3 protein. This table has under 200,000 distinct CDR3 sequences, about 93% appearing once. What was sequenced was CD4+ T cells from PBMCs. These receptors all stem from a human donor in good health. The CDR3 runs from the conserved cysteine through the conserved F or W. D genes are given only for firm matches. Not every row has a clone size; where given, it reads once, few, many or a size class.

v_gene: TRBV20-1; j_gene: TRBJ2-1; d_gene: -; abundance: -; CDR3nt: TGCAGTGCTTCGATGGGTCAGAAGAGTCAGTTCTTC; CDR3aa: CSASMGQKSQFF
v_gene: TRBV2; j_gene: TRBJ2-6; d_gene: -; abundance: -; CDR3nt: TGTGCCGGCCGGGCTGGGGCCAACGTCCTGACTTTC; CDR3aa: CAGRAGANVLTF
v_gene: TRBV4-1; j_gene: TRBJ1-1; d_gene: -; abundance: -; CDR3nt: TGCGCCAGCAGCCAAGAGACAAGCATTAACACTGAAGCTTTCTTT; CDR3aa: CASSQETSINTEAFF
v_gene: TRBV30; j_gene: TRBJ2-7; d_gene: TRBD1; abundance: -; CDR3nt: TGTGCCTGGACGACAGGGCTGACCTACGAGCAGTACTTC; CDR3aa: CAWTTGLTYEQYF
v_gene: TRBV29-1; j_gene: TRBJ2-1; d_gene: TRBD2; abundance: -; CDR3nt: TGCAGCGTTTCTAGAGCGGGGGGAAACAATGAGCAGTTCTTC; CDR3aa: CSVSRAGGNNEQFF
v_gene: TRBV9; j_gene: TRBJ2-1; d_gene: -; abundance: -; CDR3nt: TGTGCCAGCAGCGATCGGACAGCCCTATCCTACAATGAGCAGTTCTTC; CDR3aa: CASSDRTALSYNEQFF
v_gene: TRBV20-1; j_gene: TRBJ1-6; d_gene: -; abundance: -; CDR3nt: TGCAGTGCTCTTGGGGGGCCCGACTCCTATAATTCACCCCTCCACTTT; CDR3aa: CSALGGPDSYNSPLHF
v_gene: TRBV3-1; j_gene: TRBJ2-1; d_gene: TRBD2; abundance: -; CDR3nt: TGTGCCAGCAGCCCTTCCGGGACTAACTACAATGAGCAGTTCTTC; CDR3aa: CASSPSGTNYNEQFF
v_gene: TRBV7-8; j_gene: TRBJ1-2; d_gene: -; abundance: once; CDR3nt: TGTGCCAGCAGCTTAGGGGACCTCCGGTATGGCTACACCTTC; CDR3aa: CASSLGDLRYGYTF
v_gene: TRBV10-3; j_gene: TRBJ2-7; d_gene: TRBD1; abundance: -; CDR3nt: TGTGCCATCACCAGAGGCACAGGGGGCTCCTACGAGCAGTACTTC; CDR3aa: CAITRGTGGSYEQYF
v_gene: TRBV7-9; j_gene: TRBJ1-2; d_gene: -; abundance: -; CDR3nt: TGTGCCAGCAGCCACGGCGGGAACTATGGCTACACCTTC; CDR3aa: CASSHGGNYGYTF
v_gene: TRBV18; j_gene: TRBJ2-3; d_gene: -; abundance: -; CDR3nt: TGTGCCAGCTCACCATCGCCCTCCACAGATACGCAGTATTTT; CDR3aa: CASSPSPSTDTQYF
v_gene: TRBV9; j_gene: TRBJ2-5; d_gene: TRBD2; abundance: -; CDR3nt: TGTGCCAGCAGCGTAGCGGGGGGGCCGGAGACCCAGTACTTC; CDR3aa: CASSVAGGPETQYF
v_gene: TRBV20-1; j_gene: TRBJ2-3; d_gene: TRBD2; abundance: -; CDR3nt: TGCAGTGCTGAGCGGGGGGGAAACACAGATACGCAGTATTTT; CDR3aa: CSAERGGNTDTQYF
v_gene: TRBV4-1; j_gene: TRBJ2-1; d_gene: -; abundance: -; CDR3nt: TGCGCCAGCAGCCAAATATACAATGAGCAGTTCTTC; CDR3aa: CASSQIYNEQFF
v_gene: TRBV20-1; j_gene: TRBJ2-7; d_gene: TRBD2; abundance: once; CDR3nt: TGCAGTGCTGAGGGACTAGCGGGATCCTACGAGCAGTACTTC; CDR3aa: CSAEGLAGSYEQYF
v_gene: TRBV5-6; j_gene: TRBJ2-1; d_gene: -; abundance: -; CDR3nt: TGTGCCAGCAGCTTGGCCGCAGACAGGCGGCAGTTCTTC; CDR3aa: CASSLAADRRQFF
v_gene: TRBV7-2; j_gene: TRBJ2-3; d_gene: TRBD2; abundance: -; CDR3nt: TGTGCCAGCAGCTCCTACGGGGGGGCCACAGATACGCAGTATTTT; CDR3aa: CASSSYGGATDTQYF
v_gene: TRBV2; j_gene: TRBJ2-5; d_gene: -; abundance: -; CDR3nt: TGTGCCAGCAGTGAAAATCGGGGACCCCAAGAGACCCAGTACTTC; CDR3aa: CASSENRGPQETQYF
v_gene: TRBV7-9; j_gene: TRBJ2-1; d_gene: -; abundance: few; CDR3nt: TGTGCCAGCAGCTCGGGGAATGAGCAGTTCTTC; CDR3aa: CASSSGNEQFF
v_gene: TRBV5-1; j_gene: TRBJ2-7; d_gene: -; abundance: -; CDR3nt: TGCGCCAGCAGCTTGGAGGCGGACAGCTCCTACGAGCAGTACTTC; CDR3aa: CASSLEADSSYEQYF
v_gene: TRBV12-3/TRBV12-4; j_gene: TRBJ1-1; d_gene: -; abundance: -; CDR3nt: TGTGCCAGCAGTTTTTTCCCCGAGGAAGCTTTCTTT; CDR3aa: CASSFFPEEAFF
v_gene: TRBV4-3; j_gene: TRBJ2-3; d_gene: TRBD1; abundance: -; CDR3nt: TGCGCCAGCAGCGTCCGACAGGGGTCGCCCACAGATACGCAGTATTTT; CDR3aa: CASSVRQGSPTDTQYF
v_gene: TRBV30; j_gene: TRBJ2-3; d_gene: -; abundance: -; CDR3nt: TGTGCCTGGAGCCAGGGGCGAAGCGCAGATACGCAGTATTTT; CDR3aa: CAWSQGRSADTQYF
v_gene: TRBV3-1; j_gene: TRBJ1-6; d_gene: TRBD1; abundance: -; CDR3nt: TGTGCCAGCAGCTATCGAACAGGGGGCGGAAATTCACCCCTCCACTTT; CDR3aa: CASSYRTGGGNSPLHF
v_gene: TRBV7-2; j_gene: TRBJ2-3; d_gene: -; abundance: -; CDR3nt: TGTGCCAGCAGCTCAAACGGGGTAGGAAGCACAGATACGCAGTATTTT; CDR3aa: CASSSNGVGSTDTQYF
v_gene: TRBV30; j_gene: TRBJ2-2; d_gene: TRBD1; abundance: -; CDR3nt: TGTGCCTGGATAACGAGGACAGGGGATACCGGGGAGCTGTTTTTT; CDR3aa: CAWITRTGDTGELFF
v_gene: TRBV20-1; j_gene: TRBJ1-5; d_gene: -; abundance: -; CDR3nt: TGCAGTGCTAGAGGGCAGGAGAAGCTTTATAGCAATCAGCCCCAGCATTTT; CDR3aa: CSARGQEKLYSNQPQHF
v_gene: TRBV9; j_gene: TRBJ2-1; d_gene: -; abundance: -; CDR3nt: TGTGCCAGCAGCCCCGACCCCGGGGACACGCAGTTCTTC; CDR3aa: CASSPDPGDTQFF
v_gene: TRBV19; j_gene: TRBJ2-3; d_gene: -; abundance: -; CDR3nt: TGTGCCAGTAGTGTACTTTCGGGAACGGATACGCAGTATTTT; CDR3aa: CASSVLSGTDTQYF
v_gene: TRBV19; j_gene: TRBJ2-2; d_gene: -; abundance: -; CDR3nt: TGTGCCAGTAGTAGGGACGGAAACACCGGGGAGCTGTTTTTT; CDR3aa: CASSRDGNTGELFF
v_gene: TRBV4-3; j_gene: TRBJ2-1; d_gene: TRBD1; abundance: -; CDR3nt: TGCGCCAGCAGCCAAGACTTCGGGACAGGGGGCTACAATGAGCAGTTCTTC; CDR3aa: CASSQDFGTGGYNEQFF
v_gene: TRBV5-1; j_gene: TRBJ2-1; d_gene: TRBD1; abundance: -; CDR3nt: TGCGCCAGCAGCTGGGGACAGGGGGCGTCGAGTGAGCAGTTCTTC; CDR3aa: CASSWGQGASSEQFF
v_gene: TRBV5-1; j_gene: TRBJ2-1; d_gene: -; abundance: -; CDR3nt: TGCGCCAGCAGCTTGGGGGGGGCGCTCGGGAATGAGCAGTTCTTC; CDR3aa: CASSLGGALGNEQFF
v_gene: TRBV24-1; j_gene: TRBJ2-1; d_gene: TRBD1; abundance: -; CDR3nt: TGTGCCACCAGTTCGGACAGGGGCTCCTACAATGAGCAGTTCTTC; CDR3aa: CATSSDRGSYNEQFF
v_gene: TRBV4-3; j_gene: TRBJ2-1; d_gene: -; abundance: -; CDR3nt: TGCGCCAGCAGTCGAGTTGGGGGCGATTACAATGAGCAGTTCTTC; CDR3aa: CASSRVGGDYNEQFF
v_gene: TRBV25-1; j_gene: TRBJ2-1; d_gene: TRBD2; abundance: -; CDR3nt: TGTGCCAGCAGTTCCCCGACTAGCGGGGGGCGCCGAGCCTACAATGAGCAGTTCTTC; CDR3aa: CASSSPTSGGRRAYNEQFF
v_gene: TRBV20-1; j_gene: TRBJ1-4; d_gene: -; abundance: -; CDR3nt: TGCAGTGCTAGAGATCGCCAGGGGATTAATGAAAAACTGTTTTTT; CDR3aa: CSARDRQGINEKLFF
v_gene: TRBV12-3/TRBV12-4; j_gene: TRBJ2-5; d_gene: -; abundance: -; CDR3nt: TGTGCCAGCAGTTTGACCCCCGGGGGGACCCAGTACTTC; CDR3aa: CASSLTPGGTQYF
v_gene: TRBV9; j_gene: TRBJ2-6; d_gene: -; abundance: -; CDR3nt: TGTGCCAGCAGCGTTAAGGTTTTAGGGGCCAACGTCCTGACTTTC; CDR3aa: CASSVKVLGANVLTF
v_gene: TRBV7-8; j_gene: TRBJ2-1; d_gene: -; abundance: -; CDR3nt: TGTGCCAGCAGCCGCGGGATGGGAGGATCCAATGAGCAGTTCTTC; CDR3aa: CASSRGMGGSNEQFF
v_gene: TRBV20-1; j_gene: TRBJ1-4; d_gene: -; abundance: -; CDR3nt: TGCAGTGCTAGTGACGGACGGGACACTAATGAAAAACTGTTTTTT; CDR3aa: CSASDGRDTNEKLFF